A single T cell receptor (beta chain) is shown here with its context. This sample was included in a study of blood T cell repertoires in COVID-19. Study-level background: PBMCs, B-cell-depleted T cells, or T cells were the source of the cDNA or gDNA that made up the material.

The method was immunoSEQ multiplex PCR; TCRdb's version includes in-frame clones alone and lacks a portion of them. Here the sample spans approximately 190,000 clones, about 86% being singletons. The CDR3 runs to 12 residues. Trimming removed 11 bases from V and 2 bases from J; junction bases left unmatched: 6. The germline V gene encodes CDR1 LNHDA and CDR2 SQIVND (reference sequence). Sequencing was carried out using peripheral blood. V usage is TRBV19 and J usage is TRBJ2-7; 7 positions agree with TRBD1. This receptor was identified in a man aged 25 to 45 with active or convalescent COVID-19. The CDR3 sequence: CAVGTGAYEQYF. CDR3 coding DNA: TGTGCCGTAGGAACAGGGGCCTACGAGCAGTACTTC.